This T cell receptor (beta chain) was sequenced during a study of control samples from healthy donors and cancer patients. In germline, CDR1 is SEHNR, CDR2 FQNEAQ (reference sequence). This CDR3 spans 17 amino acids. The ends lost 4 bases at V and 2 bases at J; junction bases unmatched: 11. Profiling relied on immunoSEQ multiplex PCR, and the TCRdb table lists in-frame clones only, not all of them. This table holds under 150,000 clones, about 95% found once. Sequencing was carried out using blood. The chain uses TRBV7-9 and TRBJ1-5, with 7 bases lining up with TRBD1. The clonotype originates from a man aged 25-45 years in good health. CDR3 loop: CASSSARTGHGNQPQHF. The CDR3 DNA sequence: TGTGCCAGCAGCTCGGCCCGGACAGGCCACGGCAATCAGCCCCAGCATTTT.